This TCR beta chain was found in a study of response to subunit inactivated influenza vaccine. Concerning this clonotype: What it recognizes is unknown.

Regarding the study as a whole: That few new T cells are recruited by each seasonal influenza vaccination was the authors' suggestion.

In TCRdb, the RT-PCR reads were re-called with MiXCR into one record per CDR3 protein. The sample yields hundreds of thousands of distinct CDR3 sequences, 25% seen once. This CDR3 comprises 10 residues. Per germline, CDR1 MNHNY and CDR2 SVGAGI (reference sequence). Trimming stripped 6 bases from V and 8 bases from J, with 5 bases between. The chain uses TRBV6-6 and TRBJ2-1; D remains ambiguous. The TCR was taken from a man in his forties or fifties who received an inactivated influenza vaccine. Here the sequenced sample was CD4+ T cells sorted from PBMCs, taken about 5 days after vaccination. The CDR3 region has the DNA TGTGCCAGCAGCAGCTATGAGCAGTTCTTC. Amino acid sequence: CASSSYEQFF.